This T cell receptor (beta chain) stems from a study of CD8+CD57+ T cells in acquired aplastic anemia (dated 2018 in TCRdb). About the full investigation: On average, sorted CD4+ and CD8+ cells yielded around 3.4 ug of extracted DNA, with a range of about 0.17 to 27.4 ug. Overall results and qualifications from the work: Around 30 CD8+ CDR3 sequences were shared between patients and controls but appeared highly expressed in patients and within their immunodominant clones. Between patients and healthy controls, no significant difference in CD8+ Simpson's diversity was found (P=0.060).

The V end loses 3 bases and the J end loses 2 bases, and a stretch of 17 bases separates them. According to the germline V gene (reference sequence), CDR1 reads DFQATT and CDR2 reads SNEGSKA. Its CDR3 holds 15 amino acids, cysteine through phenylalanine. Only the CDR3 DNA is retained, 45 bases long and in frame from the first base. This clonotype was picked up many times. Its target antigen remains unknown. No quality values exist for individual bases; no much larger clone is one base distant. In the study, sorted CD4+ and CD8+ blood T cells from patients with severe aplastic anemia and from healthy subjects underwent deep sequencing of TCR repertoires. Ficoll-Paque density gradient centrifugation was used to isolate peripheral blood mononuclear cells. Before DNA was extracted, CD4+ and CD8+ T cells were sorted using either FACS or magnetic beads. Profiling of TCR beta VDJ combinations and CDR3 sequences used genomic DNA as the template. An Illumina HiSeq 2000 was the platform used for TCR repertoire sequencing. In the source study's methods: TRBV/TRBJ rearrangement plots, CDR3 size and DJ length profiles, and Simpson's diversity index were used to evaluate the repertoires. Whichever DNA sequence was most abundant in the deep sequencing data was defined as the immunodominant clone. CDR3 amino acid sequences were screened for sharing across subjects and were compared with published repertoires and the VDJdb database. TCRdb passed the public sequencing reads through fastp at Q25 and MiXCR, retaining productive beta sequences. Rows are unified per CDR3 protein, each entry keeping the most common DNA and genes. In this record, the V and J calls reflect TCRdb's handling and not the investigators' own analysis. Present in this sample are 300,000 or so distinct CDR3 sequences, 45% to 70% of which were seen just once. In total, the top ten clones hold 7% to 9% of the sample.

The V and J segments used are TRBV20-1 and TRBJ2-7, with TRBD2 perhaps the D gene, on 5 matching bases. The sample comprised sorted CD4+, CD8+, or CD8+CD57+ T cells (not recorded which) from PBMCs. The sequence was obtained from a human donor with severe aplastic anemia or a healthy control (not recorded which). The sequenced DNA is TGCAGTGCTAGCGATCCGGTGACTATTCCCTACGAGCAGTACTTC. Its amino acids are CSASDPVTIPYEQYF.